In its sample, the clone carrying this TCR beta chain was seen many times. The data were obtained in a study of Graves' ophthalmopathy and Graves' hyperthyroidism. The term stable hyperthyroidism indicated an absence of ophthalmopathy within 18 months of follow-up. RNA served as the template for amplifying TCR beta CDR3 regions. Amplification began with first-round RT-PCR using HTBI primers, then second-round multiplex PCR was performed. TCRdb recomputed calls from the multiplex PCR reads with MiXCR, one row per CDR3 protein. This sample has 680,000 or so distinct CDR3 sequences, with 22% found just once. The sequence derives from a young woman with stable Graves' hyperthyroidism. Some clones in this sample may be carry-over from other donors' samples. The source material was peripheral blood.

The CDR3 loop is CASSFPGTAADLHF. The DNA for the CDR3 is TGTGCCAGCAGCTTCCCCGGGACAGCCGCCGACCTCCACTTT. This rearrangement joins TRBV7-9 to TRBJ1-6, with TRBD1 matching over 7 bases. Losses at the gene ends were 3 bases for V and 15 bases for J; bases not matched to a gene: 11. Germline CDR1 reads SEHNR; CDR2 reads FQNEAQ (reference sequence). The CDR3 loop spans 14 amino acids.